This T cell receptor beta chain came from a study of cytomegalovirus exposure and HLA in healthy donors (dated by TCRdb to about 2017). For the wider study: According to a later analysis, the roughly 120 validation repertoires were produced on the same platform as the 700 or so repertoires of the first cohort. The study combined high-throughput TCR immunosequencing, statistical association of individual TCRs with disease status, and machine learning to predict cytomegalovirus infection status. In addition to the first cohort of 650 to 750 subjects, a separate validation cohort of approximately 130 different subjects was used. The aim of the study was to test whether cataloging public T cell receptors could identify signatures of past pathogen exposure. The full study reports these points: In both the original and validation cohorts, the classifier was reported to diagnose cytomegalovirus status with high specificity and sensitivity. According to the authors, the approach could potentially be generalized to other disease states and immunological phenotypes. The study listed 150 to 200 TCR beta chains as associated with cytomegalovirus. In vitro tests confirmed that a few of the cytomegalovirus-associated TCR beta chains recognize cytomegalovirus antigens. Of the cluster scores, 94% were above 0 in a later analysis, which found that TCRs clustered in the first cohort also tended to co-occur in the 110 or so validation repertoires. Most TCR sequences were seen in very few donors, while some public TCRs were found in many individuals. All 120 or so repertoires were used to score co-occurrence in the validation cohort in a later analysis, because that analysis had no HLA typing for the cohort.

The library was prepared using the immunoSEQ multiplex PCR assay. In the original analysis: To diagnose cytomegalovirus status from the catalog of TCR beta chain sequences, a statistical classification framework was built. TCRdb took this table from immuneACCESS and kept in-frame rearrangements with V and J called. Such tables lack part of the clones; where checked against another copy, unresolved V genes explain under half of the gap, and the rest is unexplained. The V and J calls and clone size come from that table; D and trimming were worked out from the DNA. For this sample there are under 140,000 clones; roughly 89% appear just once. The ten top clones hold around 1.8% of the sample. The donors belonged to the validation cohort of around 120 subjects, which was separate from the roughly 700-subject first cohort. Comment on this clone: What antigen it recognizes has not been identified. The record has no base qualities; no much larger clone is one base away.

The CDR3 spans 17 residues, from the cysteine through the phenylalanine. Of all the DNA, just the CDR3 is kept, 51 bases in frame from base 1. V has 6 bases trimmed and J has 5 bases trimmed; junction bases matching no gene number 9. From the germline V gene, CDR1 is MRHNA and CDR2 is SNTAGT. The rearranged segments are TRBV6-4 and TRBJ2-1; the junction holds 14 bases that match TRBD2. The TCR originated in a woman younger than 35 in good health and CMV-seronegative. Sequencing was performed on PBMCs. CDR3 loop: CASRTGTSGSINNEQFF. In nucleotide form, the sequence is TGTGCCAGCAGGACCGGGACTAGCGGGAGCATAAACAATGAGCAGTTCTTC.